This TCR beta chain originates from a study of response to subunit inactivated influenza vaccine (dated by TCRdb to 2017 to 2018). Some background on the complete study: The study used deep quantitative T cell receptor repertoire profiling to track responses to a trivalent subunit inactivated influenza vaccine. Summary of the overall study and its limitations: The authors proposed that each seasonal influenza vaccination may bring in only a limited number of new T cells.

The V end loses 4 bases and the J end loses 1 base, and a stretch of 12 bases separates them. The CDR3 measures 15 amino acids from cysteine to phenylalanine. Kept here is only the CDR3 DNA, which spans 45 bases and is read in frame from base 1. CDR1 and CDR2 are read off the germline V gene as SGHRS and YFSETQ. This clonotype appeared a few times. Which antigen it targets is not known. Per-base qualities were not stored, and no clone one base away is much larger. Receptor libraries were prepared by RT-PCR. The reads were generated on an Illumina HiSeq 2500. TCRdb reanalyzed the raw reads on its own, using fastp at Q25 for trimming and MiXCR for clone calling, and kept in-frame beta chains. When rows share a CDR3 protein, they turn into one entry using the most common DNA and genes. For this sample the table gives about 580,000 distinct CDR3 sequences, of which 14% were detected only once. The ten largest clonotypes hold around 10% of the sample.

This receptor was obtained from a man between 50 and 59 years old who received an inactivated influenza vaccine. Donor details come from another sample of the same person, matched by shared clones. Sequences were derived from PBMCs from blood, sampled approximately 12 days after vaccination. The V and J segments used are TRBV5-1 and TRBJ2-1; TRBD1 is perhaps the D gene, given 5 matching bases. The DNA is TGCGCCAGCAGCGTGGAAGGGGATTCCTACAATGAGCAGTTCTTC. Its protein is CASSVEGDSYNEQFF.